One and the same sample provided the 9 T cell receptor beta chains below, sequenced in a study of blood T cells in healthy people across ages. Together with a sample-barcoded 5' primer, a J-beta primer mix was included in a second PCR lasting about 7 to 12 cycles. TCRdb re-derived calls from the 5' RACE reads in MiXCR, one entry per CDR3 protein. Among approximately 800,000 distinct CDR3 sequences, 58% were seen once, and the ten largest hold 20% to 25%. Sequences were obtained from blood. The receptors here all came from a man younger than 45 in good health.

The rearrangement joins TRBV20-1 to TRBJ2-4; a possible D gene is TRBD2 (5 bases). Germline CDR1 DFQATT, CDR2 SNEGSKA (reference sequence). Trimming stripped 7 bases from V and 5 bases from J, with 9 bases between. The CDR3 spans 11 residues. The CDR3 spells CSVAGENIQYF. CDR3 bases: TGCAGTGTCGCGGGCGAAAACATTCAGTACTTC.

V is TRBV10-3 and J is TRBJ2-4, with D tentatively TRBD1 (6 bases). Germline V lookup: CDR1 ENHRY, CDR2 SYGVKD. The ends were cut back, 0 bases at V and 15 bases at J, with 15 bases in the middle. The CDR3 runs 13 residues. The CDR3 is CAISESLQGYPYF. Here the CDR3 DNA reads TGTGCCATCAGTGAGTCCCTTCAGGGGTACCCGTACTTC.

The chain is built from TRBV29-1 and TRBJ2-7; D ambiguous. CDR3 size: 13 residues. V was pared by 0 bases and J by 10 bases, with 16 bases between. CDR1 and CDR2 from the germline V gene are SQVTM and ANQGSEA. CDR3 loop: CSVEDRLPGVQYF. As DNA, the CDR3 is TGCAGCGTTGAAGATCGGCTCCCAGGCGTTCAGTACTTC.

The CDR3 sequence: CASSPRGAGFYEQYF. CDR3 in DNA: TGTGCCAGCAGCCCCCGTGGAGCGGGGTTCTACGAGCAGTACTTC. This chain joins TRBV9 and TRBJ2-7, with 7 bases matching TRBD2. Per the germline V gene, CDR1 is SGDLS and CDR2 is YYNGEE. This CDR3 is 15 amino acids long. Trimming cost V 4 bases and J 3 bases; bases outside gene matches: 10.

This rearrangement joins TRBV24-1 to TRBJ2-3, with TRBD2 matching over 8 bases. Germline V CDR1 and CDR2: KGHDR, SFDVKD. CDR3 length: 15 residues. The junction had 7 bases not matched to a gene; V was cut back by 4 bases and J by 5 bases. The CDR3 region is CATSDRGTRRDTQYF. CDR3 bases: TGTGCCACCAGTGACAGAGGGACTAGGAGAGATACGCAGTATTTT.

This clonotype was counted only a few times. The CDR3 reads CASSFAEPDTQYF. The CDR3 DNA follows: TGTGCCAGCAGCTTCGCAGAGCCTGATACGCAGTATTTT. The J gene is TRBJ2-3, the V gene TRBV7-2; no clear D. Trimming removed 3 bases from V and 6 bases from J, with 10 bases in between. This CDR3 contains 13 residues. Germline CDR1 SGHTA, CDR2 FQGNSA.

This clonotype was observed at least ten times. CDR3 sequence (DNA): TGCGCCAGCAGCCCCAGCCGTGAGTGGGAGATGAATGGTGACATTCAGTACTTC. Its protein product is CASSPSREWEMNGDIQYF. This chain connects TRBV4-1 to TRBJ2-4; a weak D match, TRBD2 (5 bases). V was shortened by 4 bases and J by 8 bases, with 27 bases between the two germline ends. Germline V gene data show CDR1 as MGHRA and CDR2 as YSYEKL. CDR3 size: 18 residues.

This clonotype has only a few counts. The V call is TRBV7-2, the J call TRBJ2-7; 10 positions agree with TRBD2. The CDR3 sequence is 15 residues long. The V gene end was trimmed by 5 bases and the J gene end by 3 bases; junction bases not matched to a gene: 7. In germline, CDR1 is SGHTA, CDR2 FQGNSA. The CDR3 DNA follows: TGTGCCAGCAGCCACCGGACTAGCGGAAACTACGAGCAGTACTTC. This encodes CASSHRTSGNYEQYF.

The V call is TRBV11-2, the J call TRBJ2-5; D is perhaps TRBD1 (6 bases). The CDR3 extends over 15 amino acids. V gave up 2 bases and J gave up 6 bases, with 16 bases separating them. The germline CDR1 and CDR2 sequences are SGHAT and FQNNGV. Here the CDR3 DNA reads TGTGCCAGCAGCTTACGGACAGACTATGGAAAGACCCAGTACTTC. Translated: CASSLRTDYGKTQYF. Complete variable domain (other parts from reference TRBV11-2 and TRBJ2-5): EAGVAQSPRYKIIEKRQSVAFWCNPISGHATLYWYQQILGQGPKLLIQFQNNGVVDDSQLPKDRFSAERLKGVDSTLKIQPAKLEDSAVYLCASSLRTDYGKTQYFGPGTRLLVL.